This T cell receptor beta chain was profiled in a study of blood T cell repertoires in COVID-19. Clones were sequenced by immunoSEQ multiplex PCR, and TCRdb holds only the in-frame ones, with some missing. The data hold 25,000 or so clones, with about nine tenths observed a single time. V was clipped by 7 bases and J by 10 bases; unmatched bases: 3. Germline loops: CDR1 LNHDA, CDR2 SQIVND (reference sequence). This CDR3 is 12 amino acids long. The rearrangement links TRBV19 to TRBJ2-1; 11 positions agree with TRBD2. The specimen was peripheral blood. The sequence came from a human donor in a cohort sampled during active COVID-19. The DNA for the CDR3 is TGTGCCAGTAAACTAGCGGGAGACGAGCAGTTCTTC. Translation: CASKLAGDEQFF.